This is a list of T cell receptor beta chains from one sample in a study of CD8+ T cells in alopecia areata. This table comes from immunoSEQ multiplex PCR, and its TCRdb copy is limited to in-frame clones, with some not included. The sample includes under 250,000 clones, more than 60% seen only once; the top ten take roughly 1.2%. The source material was CD4+ T cells sorted from blood, sampled around week 44, from a patient treated with tofacitinib. All receptors derive from a human donor with alopecia areata. CDR3s include the opening cysteine and the closing phenylalanine or tryptophan. The D gene is left open where the match is weak. Rows give clone size only sometimes, using once, few, many, or a class for an expanded clone.

J | size | D | V | CDR3 | DNA
TRBJ1-2 | few | . | TRBV4-1 | CASSQPQPADPLRSLYGYTF | TGCGCCAGCAGCCAACCTCAACCGGCGGACCCCCTTAGATCACTCTATGGCTACACCTTC
TRBJ1-4 | once | TRBD1 | TRBV29-1 | CSVGTGVTNEKLFF | TGCAGCGTTGGGACAGGGGTGACTAATGAAAAACTGTTTTTT
TRBJ2-1 | . | TRBD2 | TRBV29-1 | CSAGTRLAGNEQFF | TGCAGCGCCGGAACAAGACTAGCGGGCAATGAGCAGTTCTTC
TRBJ2-7 | . | . | TRBV7-6 | CASSLAVSQGSSYEQYF | TGTGCCAGCAGCTTAGCGGTATCGCAGGGGAGCTCCTACGAGCAGTACTTC
TRBJ1-2 | few | . | TRBV29-1 | CSVEEGYGYTF | TGCAGCGTTGAAGAGGGGTATGGCTACACCTTC
TRBJ2-3 | . | TRBD2 | TRBV11-2 | CATSKSGGGTDTQYF | TGTGCCACATCGAAGAGCGGGGGAGGGACAGATACGCAGTATTTT
TRBJ1-1 | . | . | TRBV7-9 | CASSLVMGKHSEAFF | TGTGCCAGCAGCTTAGTAATGGGGAAGCATTCTGAAGCTTTCTTT
TRBJ2-1 | . | TRBD1 | TRBV6-5 | CASSYEGRGRNEQFF | TGTGCCAGCAGTTACGAGGGCAGGGGGCGGAATGAGCAGTTCTTC
TRBJ2-5 | once | TRBD2 | TRBV25-1 | CASSEWRGGLETQYF | TGTGCCAGCAGTGAATGGCGGGGGGGCCTTGAGACCCAGTACTTC
TRBJ2-7 | . | TRBD1 | TRBV18 | CASSPGTGNYEQYF | TGTGCCAGCTCACCAGGGACAGGGAACTACGAGCAGTACTTC
TRBJ2-1 | . | . | TRBV15 | CATSRALDEQFF | TGTGCCACCAGCAGAGCTCTGGATGAGCAGTTCTTC
TRBJ1-2 | . | . | TRBV4-3 | CASSQERGLNYGYTF | TGCGCCAGCAGCCAAGAAAGGGGACTGAACTATGGCTACACCTTC
TRBJ2-5 | . | TRBD2 | TRBV10-3 | CAISDPGAGGQETQYF | TGTGCCATCAGTGACCCGGGAGCGGGAGGCCAAGAGACCCAGTACTTC
TRBJ1-1 | . | . | TRBV2 | CASSERNLNTEAFF | TGTGCCAGCAGTGAACGGAACTTGAACACTGAAGCTTTCTTT
TRBJ1-5 | few | . | TRBV7-2 | CASSVRGNQPQHF | TGTGCCAGCAGCGTAAGGGGGAATCAGCCCCAGCATTTT
TRBJ1-4 | . | . | TRBV7-9 | CASSSDTAIELFF | TGTGCCAGCAGTTCAGACACGGCGATAGAACTGTTTTTT
TRBJ2-2 | few | . | TRBV9 | CASSGLRGTGELFF | TGTGCCAGCAGCGGTCTTAGGGGCACCGGGGAGCTGTTTTTT
TRBJ1-5 | . | . | TRBV29-1 | CSVGGLNQPQHF | TGCAGCGTTGGTGGGCTCAATCAGCCCCAGCATTTT
TRBJ2-3 | . | . | TRBV4-3 | CASSQAGEGKDTQYF | TGCGCCAGCAGCCAAGCAGGCGAAGGGAAAGATACGCAGTATTTT
TRBJ2-1 | . | . | TRBV5-1 | CASSLDGRDYNEQFF | TGCGCCAGCAGCTTGGACGGCAGGGACTACAATGAGCAGTTCTTC
TRBJ2-3 | . | TRBD1 | TRBV10-3 | CAISEDRGHTDTQYF | TGTGCCATCAGTGAGGACAGGGGACACACAGATACGCAGTATTTT
TRBJ2-7 | . | TRBD1 | TRBV29-1 | CSVSTGSERYF | TGCAGCGTTTCGACAGGGAGCGAGCGGTACTTC
TRBJ1-5 | . | TRBD1 | TRBV4-1 | CASSQEPDRGENSNQPQHF | TGCGCCAGCAGCCAAGAACCGGACAGGGGAGAGAATAGCAATCAGCCCCAGCATTTT
TRBJ2-3 | . | . | TRBV10-3 | CAIRATESADTQYF | TGTGCCATCCGGGCCACAGAGAGCGCGGATACGCAGTATTTT
TRBJ1-1 | . | . | TRBV6-1 | CASSVKGNTEAFF | TGTGCCAGCAGTGTTAAGGGGAACACTGAAGCTTTCTTT
TRBJ2-7 | . | . | TRBV13 | CASSFSNEQYF | TGTGCCAGCAGCTTTTCGAACGAGCAGTACTTC
TRBJ2-5 | . | TRBD1 | TRBV25-1 | CASSEPGQGEETQYF | TGTGCCAGCAGTGAACCGGGACAGGGGGAAGAGACCCAGTACTTC
TRBJ2-7 | . | TRBD1 | TRBV11-3 | CASSLGDRNYEQYF | TGTGCCAGCAGCTTAGGGGACAGGAACTACGAGCAGTACTTC
TRBJ2-1 | once | TRBD2 | TRBV7-2 | CASSLGTSGGWFEQFF | TGTGCCAGCAGCTTAGGGACTAGCGGGGGATGGTTTGAGCAGTTCTTC
TRBJ2-3 | . | TRBD1 | TRBV7-2 | CASSFRGGEGTDTQYF | TGTGCCAGCAGCTTCCGAGGGGGCGAGGGCACAGATACGCAGTATTTT
TRBJ2-7 | . | TRBD1 | TRBV9 | CASSAGTGPSYEQYF | TGTGCCAGCAGCGCCGGGACAGGGCCCTCCTACGAGCAGTACTTC
TRBJ2-5 | once | TRBD2 | TRBV4-3 | CASSQDLSSGGETQYF | TGCGCCAGCAGCCAAGATCTGTCTAGCGGGGGCGAGACCCAGTACTTC
TRBJ1-2 | . | . | TRBV30 | CAWSVSPQNYTF | TGTGCCTGGAGTGTATCCCCGCAGAACTACACCTTC
TRBJ1-6 | . | TRBD1 | TRBV29-1 | CSVRTGTANSPLHF | TGCAGCGTACGTACCGGGACAGCTAATTCACCCCTCCACTTT
TRBJ2-7 | . | . | TRBV7-8 | CASSLVPPSYEQYF | TGTGCCAGCAGCTTAGTGCCTCCCTCCTACGAGCAGTACTTC
TRBJ1-5 | . | . | TRBV5-6 | CASSLGAYSNQPQHF | TGTGCCAGCAGCTTGGGCGCTTATAGCAATCAGCCCCAGCATTTT